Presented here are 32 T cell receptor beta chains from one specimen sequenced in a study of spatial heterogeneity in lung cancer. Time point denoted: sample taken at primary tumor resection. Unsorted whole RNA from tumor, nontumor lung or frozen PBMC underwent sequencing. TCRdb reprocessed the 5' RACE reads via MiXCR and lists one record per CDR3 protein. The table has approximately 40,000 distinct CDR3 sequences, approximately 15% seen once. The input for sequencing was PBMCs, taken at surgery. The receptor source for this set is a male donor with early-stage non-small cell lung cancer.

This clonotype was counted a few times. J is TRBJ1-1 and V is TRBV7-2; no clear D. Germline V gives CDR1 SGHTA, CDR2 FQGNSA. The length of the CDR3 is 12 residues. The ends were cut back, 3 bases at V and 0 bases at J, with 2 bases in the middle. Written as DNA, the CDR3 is TGTGCCAGCAGCTTCTTGAACACTGAAGCTTTCTTT. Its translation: CASSFLNTEAFF.

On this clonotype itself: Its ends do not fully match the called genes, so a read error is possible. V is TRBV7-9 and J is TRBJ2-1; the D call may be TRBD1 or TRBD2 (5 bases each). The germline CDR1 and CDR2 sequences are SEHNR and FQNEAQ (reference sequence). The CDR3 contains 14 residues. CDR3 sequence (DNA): TGTGCCAACAGCTTAGCTGGGACGTACAATGAGCAGTTCTTC. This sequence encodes CANSLAGTYNEQFF.

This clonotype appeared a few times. CDR3 loop: CASSFQGTEETQYF. For the CDR3, the DNA is TGTGCCAGCAGCTTCCAGGGGACGGAGGAGACCCAGTACTTC. This chain joins TRBV7-2 and TRBJ2-5; possible D gene TRBD1, 6 bases. CDR1 SGHTA and CDR2 FQGNSA come from the germline V gene. Trimming removed 3 bases at V and 5 bases at J, with 13 bases between. This CDR3 has 14 residues.

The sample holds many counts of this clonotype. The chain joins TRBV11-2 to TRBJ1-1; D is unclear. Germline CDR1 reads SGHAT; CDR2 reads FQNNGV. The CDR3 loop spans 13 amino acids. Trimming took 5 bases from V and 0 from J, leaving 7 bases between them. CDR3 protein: CASSPGLNTEAFF. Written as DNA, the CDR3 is TGTGCCAGCAGCCCAGGTCTGAACACTGAAGCTTTCTTT.

This CDR3 is CSARDPGGVNTGELFF. The CDR3 DNA follows: TGCAGTGCTAGAGATCCGGGAGGAGTTAACACCGGGGAGCTGTTTTTT. This chain joins TRBV20-1 and TRBJ2-2, with 7 bases aligning to TRBD2. CDR3 length: 16 residues. V lost 0 bases and J lost 2; bases outside the gene matches: 6. In germline, CDR1 is DFQATT, CDR2 SNEGSKA (reference sequence).

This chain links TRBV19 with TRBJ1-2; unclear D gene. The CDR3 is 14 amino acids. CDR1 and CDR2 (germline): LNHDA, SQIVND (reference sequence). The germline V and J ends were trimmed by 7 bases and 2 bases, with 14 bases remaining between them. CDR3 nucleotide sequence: TGTGCCAGTACCCCCGGGCAGAACAACTATGGCTACACCTTC. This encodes CASTPGQNNYGYTF. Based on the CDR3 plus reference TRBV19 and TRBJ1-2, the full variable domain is DGGITQSPKYLFRKEGQNVTLSCEQNLNHDAMYWYRQDPGQGLRLIYYSQIVNDFQKGDIAEGYSVSREKKESFPLTVTSAQKNPTAFYLCASTPGQNNYGYTFGSGTRLTVV.

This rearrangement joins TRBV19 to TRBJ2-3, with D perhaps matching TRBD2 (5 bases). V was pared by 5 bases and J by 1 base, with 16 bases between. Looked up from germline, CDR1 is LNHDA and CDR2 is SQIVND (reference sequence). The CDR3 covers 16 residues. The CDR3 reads CASSHDLTGGTDTQYF. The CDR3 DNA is TGTGCCAGTAGTCACGACCTAACCGGGGGCACAGATACGCAGTATTTT.

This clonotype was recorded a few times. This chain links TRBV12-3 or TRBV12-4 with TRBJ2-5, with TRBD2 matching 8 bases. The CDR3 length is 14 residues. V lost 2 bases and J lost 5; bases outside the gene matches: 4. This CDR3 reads CASSLISSGETQYF. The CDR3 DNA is TGTGCCAGCAGTTTAATATCTAGCGGGGAGACCCAGTACTTC.

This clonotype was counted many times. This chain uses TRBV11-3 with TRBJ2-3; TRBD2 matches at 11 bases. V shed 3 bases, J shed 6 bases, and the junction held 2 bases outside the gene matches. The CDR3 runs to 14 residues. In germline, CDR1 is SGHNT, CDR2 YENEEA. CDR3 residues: CASSFTSGSDTQYF. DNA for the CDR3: TGTGCCAGCAGCTTCACTAGCGGGAGCGATACGCAGTATTTT.

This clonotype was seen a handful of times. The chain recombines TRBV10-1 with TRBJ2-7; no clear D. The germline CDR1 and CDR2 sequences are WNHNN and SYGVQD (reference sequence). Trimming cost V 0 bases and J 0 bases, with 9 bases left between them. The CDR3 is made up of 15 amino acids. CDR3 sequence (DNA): TGCGCCAGCAGTGAGTCGAGTACGTTCTCCTACGAGCAGTACTTC. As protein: CASSESSTFSYEQYF.

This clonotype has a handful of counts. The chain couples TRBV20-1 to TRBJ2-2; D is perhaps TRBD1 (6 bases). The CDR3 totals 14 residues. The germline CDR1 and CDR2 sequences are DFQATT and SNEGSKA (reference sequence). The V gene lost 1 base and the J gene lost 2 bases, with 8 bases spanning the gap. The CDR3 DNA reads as TGCAGTGCTAGAGCCAGGGGAAACACCGGGGAGCTGTTTTTT. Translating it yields CSARARGNTGELFF.

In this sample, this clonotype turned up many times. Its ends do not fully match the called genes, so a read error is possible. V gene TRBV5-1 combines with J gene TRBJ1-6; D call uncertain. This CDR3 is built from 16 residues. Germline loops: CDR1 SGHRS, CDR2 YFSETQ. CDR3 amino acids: CASSLAEGSDNSPLHF. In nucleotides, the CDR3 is TGCGCCAGCAGCTTGGCCGAGGGCTCCGATAATTCACCCCTCCACTTT. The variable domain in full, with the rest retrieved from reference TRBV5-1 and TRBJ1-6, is KAGVTQTPRYLIKTRGQQVTLSCSPISGHRSVSWYQQTPGQGLQFLFEYFSETQRNKGNFPGRFSGRQFSNSRSEMNVSTLELGDSALYLCASSLAEGSDNSPLHFGNGTRLTVT.

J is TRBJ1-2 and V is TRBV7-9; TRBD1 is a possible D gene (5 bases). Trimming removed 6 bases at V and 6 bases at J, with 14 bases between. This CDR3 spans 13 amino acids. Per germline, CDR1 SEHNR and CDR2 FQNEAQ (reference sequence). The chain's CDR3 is CASRASAGDGYTF. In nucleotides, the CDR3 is TGTGCCAGCAGAGCTTCGGCGGGGGATGGCTACACCTTC.

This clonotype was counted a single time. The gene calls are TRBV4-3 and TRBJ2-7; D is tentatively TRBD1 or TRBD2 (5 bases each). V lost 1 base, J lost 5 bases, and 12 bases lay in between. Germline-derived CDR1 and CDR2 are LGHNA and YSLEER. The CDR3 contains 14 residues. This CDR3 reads CASSQVPGSDEQYF. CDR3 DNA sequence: TGCGCCAGCAGCCAAGTCCCAGGGAGCGACGAGCAGTACTTC.

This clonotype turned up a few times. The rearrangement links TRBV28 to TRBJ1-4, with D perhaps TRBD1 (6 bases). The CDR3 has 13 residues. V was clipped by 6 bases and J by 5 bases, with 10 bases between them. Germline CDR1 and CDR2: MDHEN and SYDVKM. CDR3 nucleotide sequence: TGTGCCAGCAGACGACAGGAGAATGAAAAACTGTTTTTT. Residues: CASRRQENEKLFF.

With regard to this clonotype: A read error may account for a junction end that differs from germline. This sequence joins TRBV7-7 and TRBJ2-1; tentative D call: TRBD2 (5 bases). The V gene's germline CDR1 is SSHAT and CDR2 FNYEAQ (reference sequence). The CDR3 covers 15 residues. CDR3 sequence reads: CASSLRGSSYNEQFF. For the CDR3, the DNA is TGTGCTAGCAGCTTACGGGGTAGCTCCTACAATGAGCAGTTCTTC.

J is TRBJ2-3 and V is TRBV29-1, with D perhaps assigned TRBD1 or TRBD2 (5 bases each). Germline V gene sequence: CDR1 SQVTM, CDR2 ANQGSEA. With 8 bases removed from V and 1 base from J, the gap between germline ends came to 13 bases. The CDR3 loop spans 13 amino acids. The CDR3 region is CSPIRGGTDTQYF. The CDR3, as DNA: TGCAGCCCTATAAGAGGGGGCACAGATACGCAGTATTTT.

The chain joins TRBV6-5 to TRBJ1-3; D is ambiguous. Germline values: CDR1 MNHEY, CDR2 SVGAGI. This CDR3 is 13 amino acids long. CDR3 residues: CVRGASSGNTIYF. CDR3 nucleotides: TGTGTAAGAGGCGCGAGCTCTGGAAACACCATATATTTT.

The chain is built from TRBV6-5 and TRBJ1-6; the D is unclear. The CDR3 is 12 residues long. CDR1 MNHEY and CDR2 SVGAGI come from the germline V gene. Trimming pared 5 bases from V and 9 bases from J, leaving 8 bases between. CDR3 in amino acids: CASSMQSSPLHF. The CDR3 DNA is TGTGCCAGCAGTATGCAGAGTTCACCCCTCCACTTT.

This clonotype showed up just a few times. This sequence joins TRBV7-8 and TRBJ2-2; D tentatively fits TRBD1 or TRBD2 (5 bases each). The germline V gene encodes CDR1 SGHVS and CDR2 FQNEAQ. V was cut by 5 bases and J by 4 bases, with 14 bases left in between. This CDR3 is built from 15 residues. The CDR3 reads CASSRRQGVTGELFF. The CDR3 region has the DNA TGTGCCAGCAGCCGGCGCCAGGGAGTCACCGGGGAGCTGTTTTTT.

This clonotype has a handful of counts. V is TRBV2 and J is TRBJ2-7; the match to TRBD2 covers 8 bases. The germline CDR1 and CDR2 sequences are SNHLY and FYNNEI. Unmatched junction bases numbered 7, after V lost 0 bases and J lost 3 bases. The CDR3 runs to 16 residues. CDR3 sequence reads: CASSEAQVAGIYEQYF. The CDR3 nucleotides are TGTGCCAGCAGTGAAGCGCAGGTAGCGGGAATCTACGAGCAGTACTTC.

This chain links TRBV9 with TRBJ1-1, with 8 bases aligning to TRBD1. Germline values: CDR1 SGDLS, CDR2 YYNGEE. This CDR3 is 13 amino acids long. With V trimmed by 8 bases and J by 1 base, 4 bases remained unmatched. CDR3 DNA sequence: TGTGCCAGTAGGGACAGGACGAACACTGAAGCTTTCTTT. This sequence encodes CASRDRTNTEAFF.

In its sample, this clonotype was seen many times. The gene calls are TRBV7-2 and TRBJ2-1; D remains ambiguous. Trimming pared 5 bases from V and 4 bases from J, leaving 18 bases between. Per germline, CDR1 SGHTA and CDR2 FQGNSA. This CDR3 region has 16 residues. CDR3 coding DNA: TGTGCCAGCAGCAACCCGGAACTCTACCCTTACAATGAGCAGTTCTTC. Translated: CASSNPELYPYNEQFF.

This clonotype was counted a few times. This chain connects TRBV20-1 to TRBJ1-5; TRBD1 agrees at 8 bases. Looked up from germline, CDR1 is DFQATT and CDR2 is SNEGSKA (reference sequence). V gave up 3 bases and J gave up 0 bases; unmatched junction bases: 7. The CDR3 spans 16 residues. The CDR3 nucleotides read TGCAGTGCTAGTGGCCAGGGGGCCTATAGCAATCAGCCCCAGCATTTT. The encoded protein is CSASGQGAYSNQPQHF.

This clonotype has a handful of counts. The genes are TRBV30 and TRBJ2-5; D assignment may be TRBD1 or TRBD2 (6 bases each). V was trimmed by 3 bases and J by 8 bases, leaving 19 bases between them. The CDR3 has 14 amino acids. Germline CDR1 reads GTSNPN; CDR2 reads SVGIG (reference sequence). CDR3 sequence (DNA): TGTGCCTGGAGCCCAAAGGGGGGCGCGAATACCCAGTACTTC. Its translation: CAWSPKGGANTQYF.

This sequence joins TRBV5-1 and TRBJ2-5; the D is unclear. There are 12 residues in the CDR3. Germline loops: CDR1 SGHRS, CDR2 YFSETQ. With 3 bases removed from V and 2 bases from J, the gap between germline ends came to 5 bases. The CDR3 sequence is CASSSQQETQYF. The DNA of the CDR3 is TGCGCCAGCAGCTCCCAACAAGAGACCCAGTACTTC.

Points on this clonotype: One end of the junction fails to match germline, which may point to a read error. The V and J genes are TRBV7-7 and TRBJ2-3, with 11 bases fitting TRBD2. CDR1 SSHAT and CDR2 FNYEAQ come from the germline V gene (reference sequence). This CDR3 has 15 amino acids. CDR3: CASSLLAGESDTQYF. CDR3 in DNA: TGTGCTAGCAGCTTACTAGCGGGGGAATCAGATACGCAGTATTTT.

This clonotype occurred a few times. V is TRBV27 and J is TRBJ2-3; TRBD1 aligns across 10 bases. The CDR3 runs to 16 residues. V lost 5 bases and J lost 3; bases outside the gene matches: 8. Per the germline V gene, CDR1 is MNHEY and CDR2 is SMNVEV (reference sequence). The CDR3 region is CASSARQGAGTDTQYF. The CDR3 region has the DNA TGTGCCAGCAGTGCTCGACAGGGGGCAGGTACAGATACGCAGTATTTT.

The CDR3: CASSLRVVSSTDTQYF. The CDR3 coding sequence is TGTGCCAGCAGCTTACGGGTGGTCTCTAGCACAGATACGCAGTATTTT. V usage is TRBV7-9 and J usage is TRBJ2-3; the D is unclear. The CDR3 runs 16 residues. Per the germline V gene, CDR1 is SEHNR and CDR2 is FQNEAQ (reference sequence). Trimming shortened V by 2 bases and J by 0 bases, and 12 bases separated the two germline ends.

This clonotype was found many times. The CDR3 DNA is TGTGCCAGCAGTTTATGGGGCCTAGGGGGGGATAGCTCCTACAATGAGCAGTTCTTC. This gives the protein CASSLWGLGGDSSYNEQFF. V usage is TRBV28 and J usage is TRBJ2-1; a weak D match, TRBD2 (7 bases). In germline, CDR1 is MDHEN, CDR2 SYDVKM. V lost 0 bases and J 0 bases, leaving 18 bases between the germline ends. This CDR3 contains 19 residues.

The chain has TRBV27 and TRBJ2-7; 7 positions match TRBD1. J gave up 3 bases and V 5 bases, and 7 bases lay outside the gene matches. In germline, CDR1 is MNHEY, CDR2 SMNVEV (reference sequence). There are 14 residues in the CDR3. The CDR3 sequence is CASSPRDRSYEQYF. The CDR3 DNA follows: TGTGCCAGCAGTCCCCGGGACAGAAGCTACGAGCAGTACTTC.

Written as DNA, the CDR3 is TGTGCCAGTGCCACCAGGGGGCGTGACACCGGGGAGCTGTTTTTT. It encodes CASATRGRDTGELFF. The chain joins TRBV19 to TRBJ2-2; TRBD1 matches at 8 bases. The CDR3 runs to 15 residues. J lost 3 bases, V lost 8 bases, and 8 bases had no gene match. Germline lookup yields CDR1 LNHDA and CDR2 SQIVND (reference sequence).